The clone carrying this T cell receptor (beta chain) was picked up many times. The antigen remains undetermined. TCRdb reprocessed the reads via MiXCR and lists one record per CDR3 protein. Of 270,000 or so distinct CDR3 sequences listed, about 17% are singletons. This sample stems from a study of T cell repertoires in cytomegalovirus infection. Germline V gene data show CDR1 as MNHEY and CDR2 as SVGEGT. The CDR3 extends over 16 amino acids. V was trimmed by 5 bases and J by 2 bases, leaving 13 bases between them. Study-level findings and limits: Summed frequency of shared TCR beta families picked out CMV carriers who also had the relevant HLA.

The specimen sequenced was CD8+ T cells from PBMCs. The rearrangement uses TRBV6-2 or TRBV6-3 and TRBJ1-6, with D possibly being TRBD1 (6 bases). This receptor was obtained from a human donor in good health (CMV status not recorded). Some clones in this sample may be carry-over from other donors' samples. The CDR3 reads CASSHPTGPYNSPLHF. The CDR3 nucleotides read TGTGCCAGCAGTCACCCGACAGGACCCTATAATTCACCCCTCCACTTT.